This T cell receptor (beta chain) was recorded in a study of blood T cells in healthy people across ages. CDR1 SEHNR and CDR2 FQNEAQ come from the germline V gene (reference sequence). This CDR3 is built from 14 residues. V gave up 5 bases and J gave up 1 base, with 12 bases separating them. This clonotype occurred a few times. Its matching antigen is unknown. Notes on the study in general: Older individuals had lower TCR beta diversity per million T cells (the decline was roughly linear). Calculation of diversity from one million T cells yielded estimates considered to be underestimates.

Together with a sample-barcoded 5' primer, a J-beta primer mix was included in a second PCR lasting about 6 to 11 cycles. Every cDNA molecule bore a tag from a template-switch adaptor containing 12 random nucleotides. From each sample, at least 2.5 million paired-end reads containing CDR3 were obtained. TCRdb processed the 5' RACE reads anew with MiXCR; each CDR3 protein has one entry. The data contain 1,500,000 or so distinct CDR3 sequences, roughly 59% of them singletons. Sequencing was performed on blood. This chain links TRBV7-9 with TRBJ2-7, with D uncertain. This sequence was found in a man younger than 35 in good health. CDR3 residues: CASSPAALSYEQYF. The CDR3 DNA reads TGTGCCAGCAGCCCCGCCGCGCTTTCCTACGAGCAGTACTTC. The full variable domain, completed using reference TRBV7-9 and TRBJ2-7, is DTGVSQNPRHKITKRGQNVTFRCDPISEHNRLYWYRQTLGQGPEFLTYFQNEAQLEKSRLLSDRFSAERPKGSFSTLEIQRTEQGDSAMYLCASSPAALSYEQYFGPGTRLTVT.